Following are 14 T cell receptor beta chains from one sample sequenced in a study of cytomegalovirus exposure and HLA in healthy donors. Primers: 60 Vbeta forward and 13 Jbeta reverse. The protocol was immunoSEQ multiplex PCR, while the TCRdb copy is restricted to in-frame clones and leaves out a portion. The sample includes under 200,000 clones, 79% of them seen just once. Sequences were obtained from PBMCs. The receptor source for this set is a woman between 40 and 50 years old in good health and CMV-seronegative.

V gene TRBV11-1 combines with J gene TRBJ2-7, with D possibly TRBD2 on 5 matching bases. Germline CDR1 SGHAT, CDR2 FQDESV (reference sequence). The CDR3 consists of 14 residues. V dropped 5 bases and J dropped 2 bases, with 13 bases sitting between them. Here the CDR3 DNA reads TGTGCCAGCAGCCCGAGGGTGCGTACCTACGAGCAGTACTTC. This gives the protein CASSPRVRTYEQYF.

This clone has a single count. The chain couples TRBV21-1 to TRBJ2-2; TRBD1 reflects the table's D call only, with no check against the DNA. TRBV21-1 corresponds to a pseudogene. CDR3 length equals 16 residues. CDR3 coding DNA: TGTGCCAGCACCGAGACAGGAAGGTCGAACACCGGGGAGCTGTTTTTT. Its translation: CASTETGRSNTGELFF.

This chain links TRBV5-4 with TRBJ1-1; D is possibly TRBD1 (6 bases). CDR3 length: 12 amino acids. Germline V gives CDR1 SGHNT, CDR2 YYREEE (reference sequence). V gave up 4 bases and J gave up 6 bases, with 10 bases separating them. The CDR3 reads CASSPRGSEAFF. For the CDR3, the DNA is TGTGCCAGCAGCCCGAGGGGGTCTGAAGCTTTCTTT.

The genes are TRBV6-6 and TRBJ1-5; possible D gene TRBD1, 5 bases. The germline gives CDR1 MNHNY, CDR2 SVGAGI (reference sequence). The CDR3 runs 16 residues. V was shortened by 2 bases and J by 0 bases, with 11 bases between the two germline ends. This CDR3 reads CASSYPAQGSNQPQHF. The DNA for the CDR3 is TGTGCCAGCAGTTACCCCGCTCAGGGTAGCAATCAGCCCCAGCATTTT.

The CDR3 DNA reads TGTGCCAGCAGTACCCGGACAGGGGGTACCTACGAGCAGTACTTC. Protein: CASSTRTGGTYEQYF. This chain uses TRBV27 with TRBJ2-7; TRBD1 matches 10 bases. Germline trimming cut 5 bases from V and 2 bases from J; bases unmatched to any gene: 6. CDR3 length equals 15 residues. Germline assignment: CDR1 MNHEY and CDR2 SMNVEV (reference sequence).

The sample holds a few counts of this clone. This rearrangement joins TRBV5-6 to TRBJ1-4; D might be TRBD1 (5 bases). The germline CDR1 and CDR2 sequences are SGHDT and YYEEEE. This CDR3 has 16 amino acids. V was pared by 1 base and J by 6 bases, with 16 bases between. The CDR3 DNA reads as TGTGCCAGCAGCTTGTTGACAGTCAGATCTGATGAAAAACTGTTTTTT. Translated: CASSLLTVRSDEKLFF.

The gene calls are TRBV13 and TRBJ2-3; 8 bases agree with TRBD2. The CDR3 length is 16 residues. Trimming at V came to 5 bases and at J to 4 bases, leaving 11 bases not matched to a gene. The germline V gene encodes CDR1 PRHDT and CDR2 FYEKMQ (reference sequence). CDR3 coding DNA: TGTGCCAGCAGCCATCGGCGGGGGGTCGAAGCAGATACGCAGTATTTT. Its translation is CASSHRRGVEADTQYF.

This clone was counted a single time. Here the CDR3 reads CASRWGPSYEQYF. The CDR3 coding sequence is TGTGCCAGTAGGTGGGGGCCGTCCTACGAGCAGTACTTC. The rearrangement joins TRBV19 to TRBJ2-7, with D possibly TRBD1 on 6 matching bases. V lost 6 bases, J lost 1 base, and 10 bases lay in between. Germline V gene data show CDR1 as LNHDA and CDR2 as SQIVND (reference sequence). The CDR3 totals 13 residues.

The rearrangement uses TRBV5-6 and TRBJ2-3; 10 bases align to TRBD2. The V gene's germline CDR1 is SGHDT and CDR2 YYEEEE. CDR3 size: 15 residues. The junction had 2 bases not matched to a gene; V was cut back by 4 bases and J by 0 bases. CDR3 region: CASSKLAGSTDTQYF. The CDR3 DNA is TGTGCCAGCAGCAAACTAGCGGGAAGCACAGATACGCAGTATTTT.

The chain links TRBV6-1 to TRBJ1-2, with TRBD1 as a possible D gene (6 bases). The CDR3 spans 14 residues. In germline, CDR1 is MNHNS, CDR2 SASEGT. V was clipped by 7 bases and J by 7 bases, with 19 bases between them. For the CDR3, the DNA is TGTGCCAGCACCGTGACAGGAACCCCGTTTGGCTACACCTTC. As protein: CASTVTGTPFGYTF.

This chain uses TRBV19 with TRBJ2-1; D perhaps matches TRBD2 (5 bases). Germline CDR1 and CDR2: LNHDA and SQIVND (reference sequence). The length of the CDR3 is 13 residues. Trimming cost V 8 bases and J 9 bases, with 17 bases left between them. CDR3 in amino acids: CASSIQGGGEQFF. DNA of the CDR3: TGTGCCAGTTCGATCCAAGGAGGCGGTGAGCAGTTCTTC.

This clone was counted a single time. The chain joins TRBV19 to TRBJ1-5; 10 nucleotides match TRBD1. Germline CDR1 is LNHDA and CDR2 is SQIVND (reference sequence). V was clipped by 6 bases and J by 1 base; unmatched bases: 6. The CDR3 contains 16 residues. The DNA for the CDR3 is TGTGCCAGTAGGACATTGGACAGGGGGAGCAATCAGCCCCAGCATTTT. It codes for CASRTLDRGSNQPQHF.

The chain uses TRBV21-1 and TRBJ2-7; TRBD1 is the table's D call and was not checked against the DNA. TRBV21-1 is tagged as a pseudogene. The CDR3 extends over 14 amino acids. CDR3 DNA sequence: TGTGCCAGCCCCTTGCGGCAGGGTGGCAACGAGCAGTACTTC. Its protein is CASPLRQGGNEQYF.

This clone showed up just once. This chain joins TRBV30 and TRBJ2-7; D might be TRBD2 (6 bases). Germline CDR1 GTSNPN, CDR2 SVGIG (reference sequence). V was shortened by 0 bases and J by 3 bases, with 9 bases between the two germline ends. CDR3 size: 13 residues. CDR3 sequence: CAWSVLEGYEQYF. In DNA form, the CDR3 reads TGTGCCTGGAGTGTATTGGAGGGCTACGAGCAGTACTTC. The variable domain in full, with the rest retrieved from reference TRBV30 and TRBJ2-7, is SQTIHQWPATLVQPVGSPLSLECTVEGTSNPNLYWYRQAAGRGLQLLFYSVGIGQISSEVPQNLSASRPQDRQFILSSKKLLLSDSGFYLCAWSVLEGYEQYFGPGTRLTVT.